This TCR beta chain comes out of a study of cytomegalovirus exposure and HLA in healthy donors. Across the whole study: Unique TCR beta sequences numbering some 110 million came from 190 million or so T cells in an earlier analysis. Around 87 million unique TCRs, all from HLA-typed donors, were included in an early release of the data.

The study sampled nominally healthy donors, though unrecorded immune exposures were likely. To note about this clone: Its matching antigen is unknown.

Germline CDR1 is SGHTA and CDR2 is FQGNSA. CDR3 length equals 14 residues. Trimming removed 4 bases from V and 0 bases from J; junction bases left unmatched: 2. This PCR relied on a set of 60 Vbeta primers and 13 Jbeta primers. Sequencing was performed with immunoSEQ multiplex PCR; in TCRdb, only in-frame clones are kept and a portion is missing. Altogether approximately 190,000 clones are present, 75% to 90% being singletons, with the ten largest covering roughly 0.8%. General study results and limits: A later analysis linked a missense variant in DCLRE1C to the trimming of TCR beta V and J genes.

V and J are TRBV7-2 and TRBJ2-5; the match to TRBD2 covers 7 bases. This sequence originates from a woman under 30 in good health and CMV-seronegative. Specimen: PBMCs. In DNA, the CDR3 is TGTGCCAGCAGCTCGCGGGGGAACCAAGAGACCCAGTACTTC. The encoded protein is CASSSRGNQETQYF.